This TCR beta chain was found in a study of CD8 T cells in Susac syndrome. Study-wide points: The CD4+ T cell repertoires of Susac syndrome were found to show no clonal expansion. Regarding the TCR sequencing and HLA analysis, the study admitted that a relatively small number of individuals were involved.

V shed 0 bases, J shed 0 bases, and the junction held 10 bases outside the gene matches. CDR1 and CDR2 from the germline V gene are DFQATT and SNEGSKA (reference sequence). The CDR3 is made up of 18 amino acids. As concerns this clonotype: Its antigen is unidentified.

Patients with Susac syndrome met diagnostic criteria that were recently defined for definite or probable disease. A quantity of about 0.45 to 1 ug RNA underwent reverse transcription using random hexamers. Amplification of TCR beta CDR3 used immunoSEQ multiplex PCR across 54 Vbeta and 13 Jbeta. Using its own MiXCR run on the immunoSEQ multiplex PCR reads, TCRdb lists one record per CDR3 protein. This sample yields under 200,000 distinct CDR3 sequences, of which 94% are seen a single time; approximately 0.11% belongs to the top ten. This receptor was obtained from a human donor with Susac syndrome. V is TRBV20-1 and J is TRBJ1-5; TRBD1 matches at 8 bases. Sequenced material: CD4+ T cells from PBMCs. CDR3 loop: CSARDKDRDGYSNQPQHF. As DNA, the CDR3 is TGCAGTGCTAGAGATAAGGACAGGGACGGGTATAGCAATCAGCCCCAGCATTTT.